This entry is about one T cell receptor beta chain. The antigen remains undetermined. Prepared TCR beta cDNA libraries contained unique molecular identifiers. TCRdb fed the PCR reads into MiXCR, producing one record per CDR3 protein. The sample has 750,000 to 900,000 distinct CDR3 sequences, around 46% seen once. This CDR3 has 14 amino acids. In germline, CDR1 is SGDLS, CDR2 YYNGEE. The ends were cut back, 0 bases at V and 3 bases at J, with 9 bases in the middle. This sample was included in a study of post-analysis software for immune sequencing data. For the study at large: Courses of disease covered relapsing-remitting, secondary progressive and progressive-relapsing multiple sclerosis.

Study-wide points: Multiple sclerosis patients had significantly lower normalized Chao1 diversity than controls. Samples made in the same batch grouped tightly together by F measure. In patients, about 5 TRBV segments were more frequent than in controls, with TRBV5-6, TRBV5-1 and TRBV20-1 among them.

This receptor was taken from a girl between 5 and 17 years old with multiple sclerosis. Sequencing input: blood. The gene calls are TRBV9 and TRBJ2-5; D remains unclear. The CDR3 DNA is TGTGCCAGCAGCGTAGAAGTCCGGGAAGAGACCCAGTACTTC. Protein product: CASSVEVREETQYF.